Listed below are T cell receptor beta chains from one sample, sequenced in a study of long-term antiretroviral therapy in people with HIV. TCRdb's table, derived via immunoSEQ multiplex PCR, lists solely in-frame clones and lacks some. Among 15,000 to 20,000 clones listed, about 82% were seen once. This specimen was unsorted PBMCs, taken 0.6 years after starting antiretroviral therapy. All receptors derive from a woman under 30 with HIV. Both conserved end residues are part of each CDR3. The order of the fields is CDR3 protein, CDR3 length, J gene, V gene.

CDR3 protein: CASSTGAGNQPQHF
CDR3 length: 14
J gene: TRBJ1-5
V gene: TRBV28

CDR3 protein: CASSTELVIEQFF
CDR3 length: 13
J gene: TRBJ2-1
V gene: TRBV19

CDR3 protein: CASSWDSRVGHNEQFF
CDR3 length: 16
J gene: TRBJ2-1
V gene: TRBV7-9

CDR3 protein: CASSSPEGNQPQHF
CDR3 length: 14
J gene: TRBJ1-5
V gene: TRBV28

CDR3 protein: CASSLTQGGGTEAFF
CDR3 length: 15
J gene: TRBJ1-1
V gene: TRBV28

CDR3 protein: CASSSDTAGGYGYTF
CDR3 length: 15
J gene: TRBJ1-2
V gene: TRBV19

CDR3 protein: CASSILATGANVLTF
CDR3 length: 15
J gene: TRBJ2-6
V gene: TRBV2

CDR3 protein: CASSQDFDAGYRTEAFF
CDR3 length: 17
J gene: TRBJ1-1
V gene: TRBV4-3

CDR3 protein: CASSRGLNTEAFF
CDR3 length: 13
J gene: TRBJ1-1
V gene: TRBV18

CDR3 protein: CASNLGGHGTEAFF
CDR3 length: 14
J gene: TRBJ1-1
V gene: TRBV27

CDR3 protein: CASSLFGTANEQFF
CDR3 length: 14
J gene: TRBJ2-1
V gene: TRBV7-9

CDR3 protein: CASSADRGPEKLFF
CDR3 length: 14
J gene: TRBJ1-4
V gene: TRBV2

CDR3 protein: CASSDPQGVREKLFF
CDR3 length: 15
J gene: TRBJ1-4
V gene: TRBV25-1

CDR3 protein: CASSLQQGQPQHF
CDR3 length: 13
J gene: TRBJ1-5
V gene: TRBV11-2

CDR3 protein: CASSSTGGRGTEAFF
CDR3 length: 15
J gene: TRBJ1-1
V gene: TRBV10-2

CDR3 protein: CASSLEGPFGGTSF
CDR3 length: 14
J gene: TRBJ1-4
V gene: TRBV28

CDR3 protein: CASTVDSASGNTIYF
CDR3 length: 15
J gene: TRBJ1-3
V gene: TRBV2

CDR3 protein: CASSYSHRGGTEAFF
CDR3 length: 15
J gene: TRBJ1-1
V gene: TRBV6-6

CDR3 protein: CASSFFDSPTQPQHF
CDR3 length: 15
J gene: TRBJ1-5
V gene: TRBV7-8

CDR3 protein: CASRGTDTGELFF
CDR3 length: 13
J gene: TRBJ2-2
V gene: TRBV5-1

CDR3 protein: CASSSGPGGDYGYTF
CDR3 length: 15
J gene: TRBJ1-2
V gene: TRBV18

CDR3 protein: CASSLGTGGIGNTIYF
CDR3 length: 16
J gene: TRBJ1-3
V gene: TRBV27

CDR3 protein: CAARTDLNQPQHF
CDR3 length: 13
J gene: TRBJ1-5
V gene: TRBV10-3

CDR3 protein: CASSYTGGREQYF
CDR3 length: 13
J gene: TRBJ2-7
V gene: TRBV7-2

CDR3 protein: CASSGSGPAGGYTF
CDR3 length: 14
J gene: TRBJ1-2
V gene: TRBV11-2

CDR3 protein: CASSFWDPGANVLTF
CDR3 length: 15
J gene: TRBJ2-6
V gene: TRBV5-1

CDR3 protein: CASSQHRDRAFSEQFF
CDR3 length: 16
J gene: TRBJ2-1
V gene: TRBV4-3

CDR3 protein: CASSFGRLPNTEAFF
CDR3 length: 15
J gene: TRBJ1-1
V gene: TRBV7-6

CDR3 protein: CASSLSTYRARTYGYTF
CDR3 length: 17
J gene: TRBJ1-2
V gene: TRBV7-8

CDR3 protein: CASSSGDGGGTDTQYF
CDR3 length: 16
J gene: TRBJ2-3
V gene: TRBV7-8

CDR3 protein: CASSSPGRLSSYEQYF
CDR3 length: 16
J gene: TRBJ2-7
V gene: TRBV28

CDR3 protein: CASSPAEDTQYF
CDR3 length: 12
J gene: TRBJ2-3
V gene: TRBV18

CDR3 protein: CASSLAGQIRYEQYF
CDR3 length: 15
J gene: TRBJ2-7
V gene: TRBV7-2

CDR3 protein: CASSWGQSYEQYF
CDR3 length: 13
J gene: TRBJ2-7
V gene: TRBV5-1

CDR3 protein: CASSLPPPGSGPTYEQYF
CDR3 length: 18
J gene: TRBJ2-7
V gene: TRBV11-2

CDR3 protein: CASWSGGHEQFF
CDR3 length: 12
J gene: TRBJ2-1
V gene: TRBV2

CDR3 protein: CASSLGRTDNTEAFF
CDR3 length: 15
J gene: TRBJ1-1
V gene: TRBV7-9

CDR3 protein: CASSLPRREQYF
CDR3 length: 12
J gene: TRBJ2-7
V gene: TRBV5-1

CDR3 protein: CASSYTVTADETQYF
CDR3 length: 15
J gene: TRBJ2-5
V gene: TRBV7-2

CDR3 protein: CASRGQGNTEAFF
CDR3 length: 13
J gene: TRBJ1-1
V gene: TRBV19

CDR3 protein: CASSQGRDPADTQYF
CDR3 length: 15
J gene: TRBJ2-3
V gene: TRBV4-1

CDR3 protein: CASSLEAGVHEQYF
CDR3 length: 14
J gene: TRBJ2-7
V gene: TRBV5-1

CDR3 protein: CASTHNTEAFF
CDR3 length: 11
J gene: TRBJ1-1
V gene: TRBV19

CDR3 protein: CASSYGSTNTGELFF
CDR3 length: 15
J gene: TRBJ2-2
V gene: TRBV6-5

CDR3 protein: CASSSGQENQPQHF
CDR3 length: 14
J gene: TRBJ1-5
V gene: TRBV7-9

CDR3 protein: CASSLSGDRSYEQYF
CDR3 length: 15
J gene: TRBJ2-7
V gene: TRBV11-3

CDR3 protein: CASVGREQYF
CDR3 length: 10
J gene: TRBJ2-7
V gene: TRBV28

CDR3 protein: CASRNPGQINYGYTF
CDR3 length: 15
J gene: TRBJ1-2
V gene: TRBV7-9

CDR3 protein: CASSVSGSTEAFF
CDR3 length: 13
J gene: TRBJ1-1
V gene: TRBV9

CDR3 protein: CASTQGGLNYEQYF
CDR3 length: 14
J gene: TRBJ2-7
V gene: TRBV7-9

CDR3 protein: CASSQDWVSNQPQHF
CDR3 length: 15
J gene: TRBJ1-5
V gene: TRBV4-3

CDR3 protein: CASSSDRGGTQYF
CDR3 length: 13
J gene: TRBJ2-5
V gene: TRBV6-5

CDR3 protein: CASSGIYNEQFF
CDR3 length: 12
J gene: TRBJ2-1
V gene: TRBV6-5

CDR3 protein: CASSYSGQGFGELFF
CDR3 length: 15
J gene: TRBJ2-2
V gene: TRBV6-5

CDR3 protein: CASSQGDSWETQYF
CDR3 length: 14
J gene: TRBJ2-5
V gene: TRBV4-1

CDR3 protein: CASSLVSQGGHEQYF
CDR3 length: 15
J gene: TRBJ2-7
V gene: TRBV7-6

CDR3 protein: CASSHRGRRTEAFF
CDR3 length: 14
J gene: TRBJ1-1
V gene: TRBV5-6

CDR3 protein: CASSLYGGAGDTQYF
CDR3 length: 15
J gene: TRBJ2-3
V gene: TRBV2

CDR3 protein: CASSIGDRSNQPQHF
CDR3 length: 15
J gene: TRBJ1-5
V gene: TRBV19

CDR3 protein: CASGSEMNTEAFF
CDR3 length: 13
J gene: TRBJ1-1
V gene: TRBV12-5